The entry that follows covers one T cell receptor beta chain sequence. The antigen this receptor binds is unknown. It has no much larger one-base neighbor in the sample; base qualities were not kept. From a lookup of the germline V gene, CDR1 and CDR2 are SGHRS and YFSETQ. Reading from cysteine to phenylalanine, the CDR3 counts 13 amino acids. CDR3 DNA only is kept here, 39 bases in frame from base 1. Unmatched junction bases come to 4, with V trimmed by 0 bases and J by 8 bases. This sample stems from a study of blood T cell repertoires in COVID-19 (dated by TCRdb to about 2020). For the wider study: Collaborator samples came from the United States, Italy and Spain and covered acute and convalescent phases of COVID-19. The material from the prospective study consisted of cDNA or gDNA derived from T cells, B-cell-depleted T cells, or PBMCs. Deeply sampled blood TCRbeta repertoires from subjects exposed to, actively infected with, or recovered from COVID-19 were included in the dataset. A freely available public database, intended as a resource for researchers studying the immune response to SARS-CoV-2, is where the repertoires were released. The samples were drawn from two sources: the first 160 participants of the ongoing ImmuneRACE study, and 1,000 to 1,500 subjects contributed by 6 global collaborators. Sample metadata almost always included a de-identified subject ID, COVID-19 status, age in years and sex. Where HLA class I and class II types were available, the types were taken from metadata supplied by the sample provider, not from assay-based typing.

Whole blood was collected in K2EDTA tubes by collaborating institutions according to the institutions' own protocols. Collaborator samples were shipped for TCRbeta analysis as frozen whole blood, isolated PBMCs, or DNA extracted from either sample type. What the study reported, not specific to this receptor: The quantity of clinical and demographic metadata differed by source and by participant and was supplied without curation.

TCRbeta CDR3 regions were amplified from genomic DNA using the immunoSEQ Assay, a bias-controlled multiplex PCR. In the paper's pipeline: The number of nucleated cells in each sample was estimated from the amplification of reference gene primers within the assay. Sequence reads were collapsed and filtered to measure the absolute abundance of every unique TCRbeta CDR3 rearrangement. Productive Simpson clonality was computed per sample as the square root of Simpson's diversity index over productive rearrangements. TCRdb stores this immuneACCESS table with in-frame sequences only. Part of the clones is absent; in the studies checked, under half of the shortfall reflects unresolved V genes, and no reason is known for the rest. V, J and clone size were drawn from that table, and D and trimming were deduced from the DNA. The sample table shows about 59,000 clones, and more than 70% are seen once. The ten largest make up roughly 6.9% of the sample.

The sequencing sample was made of peripheral blood. The TCR comes from a man in his sixties with acute or convalescent COVID-19. Recombination connected TRBV5-1 to TRBJ1-1, with TRBD1 identical over 7 junction bases. At the DNA level, the sequence is TGCGCCAGCAGCTTGGGGGCGACAGGGGAAGCTTTCTTT. This yields the protein CASSLGATGEAFF.